This T cell receptor (beta chain) is from a study of blood T cell repertoires in COVID-19. About the research overall: Specimens from acute and convalescent COVID-19 originated in the United States, Italy and Spain. T cells, B-cell-depleted T cells, or PBMCs supplied cDNA or gDNA.

Per the original methods: How many nucleated cells were present was estimated from reference gene primer amplification. Using immunoSEQ multiplex PCR, the repertoire was profiled, and TCRdb retains in-frame clones only, with some absent. That table is the source of V, J and clone size, and D and trimming were worked out from the DNA. The sample includes some 250,000 clones, approximately 80% seen only once; the top ten take 2.5% to 3%. The sequenced material came from peripheral blood. The clonotype comes from a woman aged 55 to 70 with active or convalescent COVID-19.

The CDR3 loop is CASSLAVNTIYF. The DNA for the CDR3 is TGTGCCAGCAGCTTAGCCGTAAACACCATATATTTT. The chain employs TRBV7-2 and TRBJ1-3; no reliable D call. The CDR3 sequence is 12 residues long. Germline V lookup: CDR1 SGHTA, CDR2 FQGNSA. The V end was cut by 0 bases, the J end by 6 bases, with 3 bases between.